The 18 T cell receptor beta chains reported below all come from one sample, sequenced in a study of T-cell reconstitution after alpha-beta-depleted transplantation in children. The authors prepared the TCRbeta library with unique molecular identifiers. In TCRdb, the PCR reads were re-called with MiXCR into one record per CDR3 protein. Here the sample spans 200,000 to 250,000 distinct CDR3 sequences, around 8% being singletons. Here the sequenced sample was PBMCs, mostly from graft donor cells, taken 180 days after TCRalphabeta/CD19-depleted stem cell transplant. The receptors come from a male patient younger than 18 who had a stem cell transplant for acute lymphoblastic leukemia, so the T cells may come from the graft donor.

This clonotype has ten or more counts. The chain uses TRBV7-2 and TRBJ2-3; 7 nucleotides agree with TRBD1. Unmatched junction bases numbered 5, after V lost 5 bases and J lost 3 bases. The CDR3 runs 14 residues. The germline V gene encodes CDR1 SGHTA and CDR2 FQGNSA. Here the CDR3 DNA reads TGTGCCAGCAGCCCGGACAGGACTACAGATACGCAGTATTTT. This gives the protein CASSPDRTTDTQYF.

This clonotype was seen repeatedly, ten times or more. The gene calls are TRBV10-2 and TRBJ2-7; the D is unclear. This CDR3 has 15 amino acids. The germline gives CDR1 WSHSY, CDR2 SAAADI. Trimming shortened V by 0 bases and J by 2 bases, and 11 bases separated the two germline ends. For the CDR3, the DNA is TGCGCCAGCAGTGAGTCGACGCTTTTCCCCTACGAGCAGTACTTC. Its protein product is CASSESTLFPYEQYF.

This clonotype was picked up many times. This sequence joins TRBV18 and TRBJ2-4; perhaps TRBD1 as D (5 bases). Deletions cut 4 bases from V and 4 bases from J, with 14 bases between. The CDR3 totals 15 residues. Germline-derived CDR1 and CDR2 are KGHSH and LQKENI. The CDR3: CASSHLNAGKNIQYF. The CDR3 DNA sequence: TGTGCCAGCTCACATCTCAATGCAGGGAAAAACATTCAGTACTTC. Variable domain in full (rest from reference TRBV18 and TRBJ2-4): NAGVMQNPRHLVRRRGQEARLRCSPMKGHSHVYWYRQLPEEGLKFMVYLQKENIIDESGMPKERFSAEFPKEGPSILRIQQVVRGDSAAYFCASSHLNAGKNIQYFGAGTRLSVL.

This clonotype was counted ten times or more. The chain has TRBV25-1 and TRBJ1-4; D gene ambiguous. V was shortened by 0 bases and J by 8 bases, with 22 bases between the two germline ends. Germline values: CDR1 MGHDK, CDR2 SYGVNS. The CDR3 is 18 amino acids. The CDR3 bases are TGTGCCAGCAGTGAATACGAGAGGAGGACTCCGCCCCGCGAAAAACTGTTTTTT. Its translation: CASSEYERRTPPREKLFF.

The table lists this clonotype with many counts. The chain is built from TRBV4-1 and TRBJ2-7; TRBD1 aligns across 10 bases. The germline V gene encodes CDR1 MGHRA and CDR2 YSYEKL. V trimming: 0 bases; J trimming: 4 bases; junction bases outside the gene matches: 9. The CDR3 has 17 residues. CDR3 region: CASSQDISGQGMYEQYF. The CDR3 DNA sequence: TGCGCCAGCAGCCAAGATATTTCGGGACAGGGGATGTACGAGCAGTACTTC.

As to this clonotype: A clone one base away is much larger, so this may be a read error. The gene calls are TRBV7-8 and TRBJ2-5; TRBD2 matches at 13 bases. CDR1 is SGHVS and CDR2 is FQNEAQ in the germline V gene. The CDR3 has 15 amino acids. CDR3: CASSLGLAGKETQHF. CDR3 in DNA: TGTGCCAGCAGCCTGGGACTAGCGGGAAAAGAGACCCAGCACTTC.

This clonotype was counted at least ten times. The V call is TRBV5-1, the J call TRBJ2-3, with D possibly TRBD2 on 5 matching bases. V was cut by 4 bases and J by 1 base, with 13 bases left in between. Germline assignment: CDR1 SGHRS and CDR2 YFSETQ. The CDR3 has 15 residues. The CDR3 spells CASSRGSVGTDTQYF. The CDR3 DNA reads as TGCGCCAGCAGCAGAGGGAGCGTCGGCACAGATACGCAGTATTTT.

This clonotype was seen repeatedly, ten times or more. J is TRBJ1-3 and V is TRBV7-3, with a possible D match to TRBD1 (5 bases). The CDR3 is made up of 15 amino acids. Germline V gene data show CDR1 as SGHTA and CDR2 as FQGTGA. Deletions cut 5 bases from V and 4 bases from J, with 15 bases between. The CDR3 nucleotides are TGTGCCAGCAGCGCTACCGGGACGGCAGGAAACACCATATATTTT. Translation gives CASSATGTAGNTIYF.

This clonotype was detected ten times or more. The V gene is TRBV20-1, the J gene TRBJ2-7, with 9 bases that match TRBD2. The CDR3 is made up of 12 amino acids. The V gene's germline CDR1 is DFQATT and CDR2 SNEGSKA (reference sequence). With V trimmed by 3 bases and J by 3 bases, 0 bases remained unmatched. The CDR3 DNA is TGCAGTGCTAGGACTAGCGGCTACGAGCAGTACTTC. This sequence encodes CSARTSGYEQYF.

With regard to this clonotype: This may be a read error: a much more frequent sequence differs by one nucleotide. The chain combines TRBV29-1 with TRBJ2-1, with 10 bases identical to TRBD1. J was trimmed by 13 bases and V by 7 bases; bases with no gene match: 13. CDR3 size: 13 residues. Looked up from germline, CDR1 is SQVTM and CDR2 is ANQGSEA. CDR3 in amino acids: CSARDRGNGDQFF. Here the CDR3 DNA reads TGCAGCGCAAGGGACAGGGGTAATGGTGACCAGTTCTTC.

The table lists this clonotype with many counts. The V call is TRBV20-1, the J call TRBJ2-2, with D possibly matching TRBD2 (5 bases). Germline CDR1 reads DFQATT; CDR2 reads SNEGSKA (reference sequence). Trimming removed 5 bases at V and 3 bases at J, with 16 bases between. This CDR3 contains 15 residues. The CDR3 DNA is TGCAGTGCTGGTCGGCAGCGGTTCGACACCGGGGAGCTGTTTTTT. Protein: CSAGRQRFDTGELFF.

The table lists this clonotype with a few counts. The chain uses TRBV10-1 and TRBJ2-6; D call uncertain. Looked up from germline, CDR1 is WNHNN and CDR2 is SYGVQD (reference sequence). V lost 5 bases to trimming and J lost 2 bases, with 10 bases between them. CDR3 length equals 15 residues. CDR3 sequence (DNA): TGCGCCAGCAGTCCTGACACGCCTGGGGCCAACGTCCTGACTTTC. Its translation: CASSPDTPGANVLTF.

This clonotype was seen ten or more times. This chain links TRBV6-5 with TRBJ1-2; 8 nucleotides align to TRBD1. The ends lost 4 bases at V and 6 bases at J; junction bases unmatched: 4. There are 13 residues in the CDR3. Germline V CDR1 and CDR2: MNHEY, SVGAGI. The DNA for the CDR3 is TGTGCCAGCAGTTTACAGGGGGAAGATGGCTACACCTTC. Translating it yields CASSLQGEDGYTF.

This clonotype was seen many times. The chain has TRBV11-3 and TRBJ2-1, with TRBD1 as a possible D gene (5 bases). CDR1 SGHNT and CDR2 YENEEA come from the germline V gene. The CDR3 runs 14 residues. V was trimmed by 6 bases and J by 2 bases, leaving 11 bases between them. CDR3 in DNA: TGTGCCAGCAGTCCCAGGGCCGCCTACAATGAGCAGTTCTTC. Its translation: CASSPRAAYNEQFF.

This clonotype was counted a single time. Just one base apart from a much larger clone, this may be a read error. The CDR3 sequence is CASSLGLTGSSEAFF. In nucleotides, the CDR3 is TGTGCCAGCAGTTTGGGATTGACAGGGAGCTCTGAAGCTTTCTTT. V is TRBV27 and J is TRBJ1-1, with 7 bases lining up with TRBD1. Germline assignment: CDR1 MNHEY and CDR2 SMNVEV (reference sequence). V lost 3 bases and J lost 6; bases outside the gene matches: 10. This CDR3 region has 15 residues.

This clonotype was seen at least ten times. The V gene is TRBV25-1, the J gene TRBJ1-4, with 8 bases fitting TRBD1. The CDR3 has 15 residues. V lost 5 bases to trimming and J lost 6 bases; unmatched junction nucleotides: 8. The germline CDR1 and CDR2 sequences are MGHDK and SYGVNS. CDR3 nucleotide sequence: TGTGCCAGCAGTAGCCCCGGGACAGGCTATGAAAAACTGTTTTTT. It codes for CASSSPGTGYEKLFF.

This clonotype appeared many times. The V and J genes are TRBV4-2 and TRBJ2-2, with D maybe TRBD2 (6 bases). V lost 1 base to trimming and J lost 5 bases, with 11 bases between them. Germline V gene data show CDR1 as LGHNA and CDR2 as YNFKEQ. The CDR3 length is 15 residues. The CDR3 DNA reads TGTGCCAGCAGCCAAGGGGAGGCGGGGACCGGGGAGCTGTTTTTT. Residues: CASSQGEAGTGELFF.

This clonotype has a count of ten or more. J is TRBJ2-4 and V is TRBV5-1; TRBD1 might be the D (5 bases). Deletions cut 3 bases from V and 2 bases from J, with 15 bases between. This CDR3 contains 16 residues. The germline V gene has CDR1 SGHRS and CDR2 YFSETQ. The CDR3 DNA is TGCGCCAGCAGCTCCTTGACAGATATGACCAAAAACATTCAGTACTTC. Its protein is CASSSLTDMTKNIQYF.